This TCR beta chain was sequenced for a study of TIL therapy for anti-PD-1-resistant metastatic lung cancer. Study as a whole: Patients then received nivolumab; progressors got lymphodepletion, TIL and IL-2. By whole-exome sequencing, median non-synonymous tumor mutation burden was around 1.5 mutations per megabase.

The CDR3 extends over 13 amino acids. CDR1 is SGHRS and CDR2 is YFSETQ in the germline V gene. The V and J ends lost 7 bases and 5 bases respectively, with 15 bases between them. The time point: pre-treatment sample, taken before nivolumab and TIL therapy. Whole-study findings and limits: The cohort had more treatment-naive, never-smoker and oncogene-addicted patients than typical.

The immunoSEQ assay was v3. The repertoire was sequenced with immunoSEQ multiplex PCR; TCRdb's copy has only in-frame clones and lacks some. The sample has tens of thousands of clones; about 69% are singletons. Concerning this clone itself: The antigen is unknown.

The TCR was taken from a person aged 25-85 years with non-small cell lung cancer. The sample was blood, taken at baseline. The V call is TRBV5-1, the J call TRBJ2-5; D gene uncertain. The CDR3 is CASCLGLAETQYF. The CDR3 nucleotides read TGCGCCAGCTGTCTGGGGTTGGCGGAGACCCAGTACTTC.